The sequence of this T cell receptor beta chain was determined in a study of shared clonotypes between healthy human individuals. Study information: In total, the donors were two women and a few men aged 18 to 49. There were three CD4 naive, three CD4 memory, two CD8 naive and one CD8 memory plates per donor. Broader study findings: Relative to clonotypes present in all four donors, those not shared had lower generation probabilities.

This CDR3 region has 15 residues. Germline CDR1 SSHAT, CDR2 FNYEAQ (reference sequence). Comments on this clone: Antigen: not known. The junction and the germline gene differ at one end; a read error may be behind it.

Here immunoSEQ multiplex PCR was the method, and the copy in TCRdb shows in-frame clones only, minus some. The sample lists millions of clones; 85% to 95% were seen once. V usage is TRBV7-7 and J usage is TRBJ1-3; 9 bases align to TRBD1. This TCR derives from a man younger than 30 in good health. Input material: naive CD4+ T cells sorted from blood. Subset noted: CD45RA+ positively selected. The CDR3 coding sequence is TGTGCTAGCAGCTTAGGACAGGGGATATCGAACACCATATATTTT. This sequence encodes CASSLGQGISNTIYF.